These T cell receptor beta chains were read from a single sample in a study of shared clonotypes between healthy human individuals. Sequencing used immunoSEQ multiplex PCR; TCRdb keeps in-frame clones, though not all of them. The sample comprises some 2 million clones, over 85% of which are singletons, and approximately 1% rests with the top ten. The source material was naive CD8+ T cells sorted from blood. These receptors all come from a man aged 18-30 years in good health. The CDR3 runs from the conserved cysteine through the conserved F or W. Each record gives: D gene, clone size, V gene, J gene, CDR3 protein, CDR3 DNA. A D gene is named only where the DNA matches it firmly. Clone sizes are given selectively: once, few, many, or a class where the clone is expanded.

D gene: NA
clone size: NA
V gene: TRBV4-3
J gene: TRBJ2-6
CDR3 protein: CASSQVWGGSGANVLTF
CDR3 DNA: TGCGCCAGCAGCCAAGTTTGGGGCGGCTCTGGGGCCAACGTCCTGACTTTC

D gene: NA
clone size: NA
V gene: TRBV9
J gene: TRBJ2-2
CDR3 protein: CASSDRVSTGELFF
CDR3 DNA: TGTGCCAGCAGCGACAGGGTGAGCACCGGGGAGCTGTTTTTT

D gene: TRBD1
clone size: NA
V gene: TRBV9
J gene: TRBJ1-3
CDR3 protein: CASSVEEGAGSGNTIYF
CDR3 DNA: TGTGCCAGCAGCGTAGAGGAGGGGGCCGGCTCTGGAAACACCATATATTTT

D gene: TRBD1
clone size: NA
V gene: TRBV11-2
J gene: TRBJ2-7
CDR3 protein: CASSLVRLQGGAFYEQYF
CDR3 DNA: TGTGCCAGCAGCTTAGTCAGATTACAGGGGGGAGCTTTCTACGAGCAGTACTTC

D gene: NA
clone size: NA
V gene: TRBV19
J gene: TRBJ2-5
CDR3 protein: CASSIAPGGALTEGTQYF
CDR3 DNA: TGTGCCAGTAGTATAGCCCCTGGGGGGGCGCTTACAGAGGGGACCCAGTACTTC

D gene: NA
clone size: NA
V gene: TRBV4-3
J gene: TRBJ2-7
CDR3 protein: CASSWTRSSYEQYF
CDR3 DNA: TGCGCCAGCAGCTGGACAAGGAGCTCCTACGAGCAGTACTTC

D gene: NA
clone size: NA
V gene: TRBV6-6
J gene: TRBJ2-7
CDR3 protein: CASSYSGHSYEQYF
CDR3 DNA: TGTGCCAGCAGTTACTCGGGACACTCCTACGAGCAGTACTTC

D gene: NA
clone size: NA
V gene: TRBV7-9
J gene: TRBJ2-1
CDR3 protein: CASSLARPEQFF
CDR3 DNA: TGTGCCAGCAGCTTAGCAAGGCCTGAGCAGTTCTTC

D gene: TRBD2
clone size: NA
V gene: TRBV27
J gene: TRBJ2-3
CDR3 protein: CASSPAVAGFTSTDTQYF
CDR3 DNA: TGTGCCAGCAGCCCTGCGGTAGCGGGTTTTACTAGCACAGATACGCAGTATTTT

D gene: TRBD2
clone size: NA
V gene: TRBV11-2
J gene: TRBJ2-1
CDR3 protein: CASSLVTSGGNEQFF
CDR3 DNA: TGTGCCAGCAGCTTAGTGACTAGCGGGGGCAATGAGCAGTTCTTC

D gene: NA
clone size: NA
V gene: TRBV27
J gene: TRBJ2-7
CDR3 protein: CASSPHPGEQYF
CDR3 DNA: TGTGCCAGCAGCCCCCACCCGGGAGAGCAGTACTTC

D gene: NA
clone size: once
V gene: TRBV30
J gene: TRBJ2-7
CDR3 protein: CAWGLDYEQYF
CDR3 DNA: TGTGCCTGGGGTCTTGACTACGAGCAGTACTTC

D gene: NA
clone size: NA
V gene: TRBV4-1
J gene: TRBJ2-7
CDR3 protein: CASSQDRGTYEQYF
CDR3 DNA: TGCGCCAGCAGCCAAGACCGGGGAACCTACGAGCAGTACTTC

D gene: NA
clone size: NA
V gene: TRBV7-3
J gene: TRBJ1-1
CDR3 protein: CASSLRQGMNTEAFF
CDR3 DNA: TGTGCCAGCAGCTTACGCCAGGGAATGAACACTGAAGCTTTCTTT

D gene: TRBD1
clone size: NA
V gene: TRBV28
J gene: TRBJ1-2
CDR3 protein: CASSLGAGTGGPYGYTF
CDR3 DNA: TGTGCCAGCAGTTTAGGGGCCGGGACAGGGGGGCCCTATGGCTACACCTTC

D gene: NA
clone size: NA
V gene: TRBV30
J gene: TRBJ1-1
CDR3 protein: CAWSYGGFNAEAFF
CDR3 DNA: TGTGCCTGGAGTTATGGGGGGTTCAACGCTGAAGCTTTCTTT

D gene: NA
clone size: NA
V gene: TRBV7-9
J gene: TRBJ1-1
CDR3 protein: CASSTNRDTNTEAFF
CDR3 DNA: TGTGCCAGCAGCACAAACAGAGATACGAACACTGAAGCTTTCTTT

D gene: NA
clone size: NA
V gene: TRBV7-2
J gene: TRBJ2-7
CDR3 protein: CASSLVEVSYEQYF
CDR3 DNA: TGTGCCAGCAGCTTAGTCGAGGTTTCCTACGAGCAGTACTTC

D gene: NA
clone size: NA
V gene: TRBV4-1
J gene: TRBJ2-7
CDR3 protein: CASSQTLGPAYEQYF
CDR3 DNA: TGCGCCAGCAGCCAGACCTTGGGACCTGCCTACGAGCAGTACTTC

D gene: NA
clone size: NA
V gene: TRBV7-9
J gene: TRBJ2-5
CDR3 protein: CASSPGGRETQYF
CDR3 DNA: TGTGCCAGCAGTCCGGGGGGCCGCGAGACCCAGTACTTC

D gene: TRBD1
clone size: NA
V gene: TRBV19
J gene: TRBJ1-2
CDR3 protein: CASSTRQGSDYGYTF
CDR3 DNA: TGTGCCAGTAGTACCCGACAGGGGTCTGACTATGGCTACACCTTC

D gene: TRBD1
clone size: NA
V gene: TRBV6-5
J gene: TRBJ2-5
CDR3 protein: CASSPGTGQETQYF
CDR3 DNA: TGTGCCAGCAGTCCGGGGACAGGACAAGAGACCCAGTACTTC

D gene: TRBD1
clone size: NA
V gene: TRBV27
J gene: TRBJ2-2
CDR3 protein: CASSLAGQGNGELFF
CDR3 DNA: TGTGCCAGCAGTTTAGCGGGACAGGGGAACGGGGAGCTGTTTTTT

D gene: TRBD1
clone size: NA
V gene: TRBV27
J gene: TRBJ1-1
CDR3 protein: CASSWGPGQGDTEAFF
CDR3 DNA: TGTGCCAGCAGTTGGGGACCGGGACAGGGAGACACTGAAGCTTTCTTT

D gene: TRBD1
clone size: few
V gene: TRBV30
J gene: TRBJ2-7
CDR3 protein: CASSGTGDPEQYF
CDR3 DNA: TGTGCCTCCTCAGGGACAGGGGACCCCGAGCAGTACTTC

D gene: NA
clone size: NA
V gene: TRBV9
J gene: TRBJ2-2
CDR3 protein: CASSTRQDPAGELFF
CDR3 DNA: TGTGCCAGCAGCACACGACAGGACCCGGCCGGGGAGCTGTTTTTT

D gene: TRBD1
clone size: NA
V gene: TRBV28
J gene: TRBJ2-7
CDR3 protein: CASSLRGLADEQYF
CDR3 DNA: TGTGCCAGCAGTTTAAGGGGGCTAGCCGACGAGCAGTACTTC

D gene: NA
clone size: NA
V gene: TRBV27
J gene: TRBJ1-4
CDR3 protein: CASSLRGNEKLFF
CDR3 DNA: TGTGCCAGCAGTCTCCGGGGGAACGAAAAACTGTTTTTT